There are many counts of the clone carrying this T cell receptor beta chain. Its antigen remains unidentified. The V and J ends lost 4 bases and 0 bases respectively, with 10 bases between them. The germline gives CDR1 SEHNR, CDR2 FQNEAQ (reference sequence). The CDR3 runs 15 residues. This sample was taken from a study of T cell repertoires in cytomegalovirus infection. Across the whole study: Based on public TCR beta signatures, there were indications of CMV infection and of a matching HLA type.

Study-wide results and caveats: Totalled public TCR beta family frequency picked out people who carried CMV plus the relevant HLA. The response measured ex vivo was dominated by TCR beta clonotypes (HLA-C-restricted and CMV-specific).

TCRdb analysed the reads with MiXCR anew, one entry per CDR3 protein. The table lists approximately 500,000 distinct CDR3 sequences, more than 15% of them singletons. The source of this sequence is a human donor in good health (CMV status not recorded). Some clones in this sample may be carry-over from other donors' samples. J is TRBJ2-4 and V is TRBV7-9; D gene uncertain. Input material: CD8+ T cells from PBMCs. CDR3 sequence: CASSSPAVAKNIQYF. The CDR3 nucleotides are TGTGCCAGCAGCTCCCCCGCCGTAGCCAAAAACATTCAGTACTTC.